This T cell receptor (beta chain) stems from a study of T cell repertoires in cytomegalovirus infection. General study findings and limits: Frequencies of public TCR beta families were cumulated, and this identified carriers of CMV plus the relevant HLA.

In regard to this clonotype: Its target is unknown.

Germline CDR1 is LNHDA and CDR2 is SQIVND (reference sequence). Trimming shortened V by 11 bases and J by 6 bases, and 20 bases separated the two germline ends. This CDR3 region has 13 residues. TCRdb reprocessed the reads with MiXCR, giving one entry per CDR3 protein. The data hold 300,000 to 400,000 distinct CDR3 sequences, with approximately 18% observed a single time. The sequenced sample was PBMCs. The rearrangement uses TRBV19 and TRBJ2-7; tentatively, D is TRBD1 (5 bases). This clonotype was sampled from a human donor in good health (CMV status not recorded). Some clones in this sample may be carry-over from other donors' samples. The CDR3 DNA sequence: TGTGCCGCTATGGGGCCTGGCACGTGCGAGCAGTACTTC. Translated: CAAMGPGTCEQYF.